These 29 T cell receptor beta chains share one sample of origin, sequenced in a study of T cell repertoires in cytomegalovirus infection. TCRdb redid the calling of the reads with MiXCR, one entry per CDR3 protein. The sample lists roughly 500,000 distinct CDR3 sequences, over 9% occurring once. Sequencing was done on a sample of PBMCs. The receptors shown here come from a human donor in good health (CMV status not recorded). Some clones in this sample may be carry-over from other donors' samples.

This clonotype was recorded at least ten times. V and J are TRBV6-6 and TRBJ1-1, with D possibly TRBD1 on 5 matching bases. The CDR3 sequence is 17 residues long. Trimming stripped 2 bases from V and 1 base from J, with 17 bases between. Germline-derived CDR1 and CDR2 are MNHNY and SVGAGI (reference sequence). The CDR3 DNA reads TGTGCCAGCAGTTACCACTTCGGTTGGCAGGGGAACACTGAAGCTTTCTTT. Protein sequence: CASSYHFGWQGNTEAFF.

The genes are TRBV29-1 and TRBJ1-1, with 7 bases lining up with TRBD1. Losses at the gene ends were 4 bases for V and 0 bases for J; bases not matched to a gene: 5. The germline gives CDR1 SQVTM, CDR2 ANQGSEA. The CDR3 is 14 residues long. The CDR3 loop reads CSVVKGTVNTEAFF. The CDR3 bases are TGCAGCGTTGTAAAAGGGACAGTGAACACTGAAGCTTTCTTT.

This clonotype was seen ten or more times. V and J are TRBV12-3 or TRBV12-4 and TRBJ2-7; 8 bases fit TRBD1. The CDR3 runs to 13 residues. V dropped 5 bases and J dropped 3; count of bases not matched to a gene: 3. For the CDR3, the DNA is TGTGCCAGCAGTCGGGACAGGCGCTACGAGCAGTACTTC. It translates to CASSRDRRYEQYF.

This clonotype was detected ten times or more. This chain uses TRBV20-1 with TRBJ1-1; 7 bases line up with TRBD1. Germline CDR1 DFQATT, CDR2 SNEGSKA (reference sequence). V was clipped by 3 bases and J by 0 bases; unmatched bases: 4. This CDR3 comprises 14 residues. The CDR3 region has the DNA TGCAGTGCTAGGGAGGGGACAGTGAACACTGAAGCTTTCTTT. Translation gives CSAREGTVNTEAFF.

About this clonotype itself: Given a much more abundant clone one base away, this may be a read error. The chain joins TRBV2 to TRBJ1-1, with TRBD1 as a possible D gene (5 bases). V lost 3 bases to trimming and J lost 3 bases, with 11 bases between them. Germline lookup yields CDR1 SNHLY and CDR2 FYNNEI. The CDR3 runs to 14 residues. CDR3 DNA sequence: TGTGCCAGCAGTGAGAGGGGTTCGGACACTGAAGCTTTCTTT. Protein product: CASSERGSDTEAFF.

The table lists this clonotype with many counts. A read error may account for a junction end that differs from germline. J is TRBJ2-7 and V is TRBV7-7, with unresolved D. CDR1 and CDR2 (germline): SSHAT, FNYEAQ (reference sequence). The CDR3 runs to 14 residues. CDR3 sequence: CASSPLNGAYEQYF. The CDR3 nucleotides are TGTGCTAGCAGCCCCCTTAATGGCGCCTACGAGCAGTACTTC.

The chain recombines TRBV7-3 with TRBJ1-6; D is undetermined. CDR3 length equals 15 residues. Germline assignment: CDR1 SGHTA and CDR2 FQGTGA. V was trimmed by 2 bases and J by 13 bases, leaving 18 bases between them. The CDR3 DNA follows: TGTGCCAGCAGCTTACCCCAACAGCGGTCTTCGCCCCTCCACTTT. It codes for CASSLPQQRSSPLHF.

The chain combines TRBV15 with TRBJ2-1, with 8 nucleotides matching TRBD2. Germline-derived CDR1 and CDR2 are LNHNV and YYDKDF (reference sequence). After removal of 0 bases from V and 2 bases from J, the junction contained 6 bases not matched to a gene. CDR3 size: 17 residues. The CDR3 is CATSRESAGVPYNEQFF. In nucleotides, the CDR3 is TGTGCCACCAGCAGAGAATCAGCGGGAGTCCCCTACAATGAGCAGTTCTTC.

The rearrangement uses TRBV12-3 or TRBV12-4 and TRBJ1-1, with 7 bases that match TRBD1. The CDR3 loop spans 17 amino acids. Germline trimming cut 2 bases from V and 5 bases from J; bases unmatched to any gene: 14. Here the CDR3 reads CASSLYGGGQGETEAFF. CDR3 coding DNA: TGTGCCAGCAGTTTATATGGTGGCGGGCAGGGGGAAACTGAAGCTTTCTTT.

In this sample, this clonotype turned up many times. The chain couples TRBV12-3 or TRBV12-4 to TRBJ2-5; D is possibly TRBD1 (5 bases). Trimming took off 7 bases at V and 3 bases at J, with 9 bases between the two ends. This CDR3 is built from 12 residues. The CDR3 protein is CASNQGKETQYF. CDR3 in DNA: TGTGCCAGCAATCAGGGTAAAGAGACCCAGTACTTC.

This sequence joins TRBV3-1 and TRBJ2-1; 12 nucleotides align to TRBD2. The V and J ends lost 2 bases and 3 bases, in that order; junction bases with no gene match: 5. This CDR3 is built from 17 residues. Per germline, CDR1 LGHDT and CDR2 YNNKEL (reference sequence). CDR3 in DNA: TGTGCCAGCAGCCAACCGGGACTAGCGGGCATCTACAATGAGCAGTTCTTC. It specifies CASSQPGLAGIYNEQFF.

This clonotype appeared many times. The rearrangement joins TRBV7-2 to TRBJ1-5; D ambiguous. Germline values: CDR1 SGHTA, CDR2 FQGNSA. V was clipped by 4 bases and J by 3 bases, with 13 bases between them. There are 15 residues in the CDR3. CDR3: CASSSARMSNQPQHF. The CDR3 nucleotides are TGTGCCAGCAGCTCCGCACGGATGTCCAATCAGCCCCAGCATTTT.

The sample holds a few counts of this clonotype. The J gene is TRBJ1-2, the V gene TRBV3-1; D is possibly TRBD1 (5 bases). V gave up 4 bases and J gave up 4 bases, with 13 bases separating them. Germline V gene lookup returns CDR1 LGHDT and CDR2 YNNKEL (reference sequence). The CDR3 runs to 14 residues. CDR3 sequence (DNA): TGTGCCAGCAGCCGGGGACCCGAGCCCTATGGCTACACCTTC. Protein sequence: CASSRGPEPYGYTF.

The table lists this clonotype with many counts. The chain couples TRBV6-5 to TRBJ2-1, with a weak D call TRBD1 (7 bases). CDR3 length: 16 residues. Trimming stripped 7 bases from V and 10 bases from J, with 26 bases between. Germline-derived CDR1 and CDR2 are MNHEY and SVGAGI. The CDR3 nucleotides read TGTGCCAGCAACAGGGGCTCGTGGGACCTAGCGACCGAGCAGTTCTTC. This sequence encodes CASNRGSWDLATEQFF.

The J gene is TRBJ2-5, the V gene TRBV5-1; TRBD1 matches at 7 bases. The germline V gene encodes CDR1 SGHRS and CDR2 YFSETQ. Trimming removed 1 base from V and 3 bases from J; junction bases left unmatched: 3. The CDR3 runs to 14 residues. CDR3 in amino acids: CASSLIQGEETQYF. The CDR3 nucleotides are TGCGCCAGCAGCTTGATTCAGGGGGAAGAGACCCAGTACTTC.

This clonotype was counted ten times or more. The chain uses TRBV2 and TRBJ2-3; the match to TRBD2 covers 11 bases. The CDR3 is 15 residues long. The V gene's germline CDR1 is SNHLY and CDR2 FYNNEI. Germline trimming cut 7 bases from V and 6 bases from J; bases unmatched to any gene: 9. CDR3 loop: CASKGLAGFVDTQYF. CDR3 nucleotides: TGTGCCAGCAAAGGACTAGCGGGTTTCGTTGATACGCAGTATTTT.

J is TRBJ1-2 and V is TRBV2, with D perhaps TRBD1 (6 bases). Germline V lookup: CDR1 SNHLY, CDR2 FYNNEI. V dropped 10 bases and J dropped 8 bases, with 14 bases sitting between them. This CDR3 comprises 11 residues. CDR3 sequence reads: CAIRTEEGYTF. The DNA of the CDR3 is TGTGCCATCAGGACAGAAGAAGGCTACACCTTC.

The chain uses TRBV4-2 and TRBJ2-5, with no clear D. The germline V and J ends were trimmed by 1 base and 3 bases, with 12 bases remaining between them. This CDR3 has 15 amino acids. CDR1 LGHNA and CDR2 YNFKEQ come from the germline V gene. This CDR3 reads CASSQGIRPEETQYF. Written as DNA, the CDR3 is TGTGCCAGCAGCCAAGGCATCCGACCAGAAGAGACCCAGTACTTC.

This clonotype was recorded many times. The rearrangement links TRBV7-3 to TRBJ1-6, with 9 bases lining up with TRBD1. CDR1 SGHTA and CDR2 FQGTGA come from the germline V gene. J gave up 9 bases and V 5 bases, and 2 bases lay outside the gene matches. The CDR3 is 13 amino acids. The CDR3 region has the DNA TGTGCCAGCAGCAAGGACAGGGGTTCACCCCTCCACTTT. Its protein product is CASSKDRGSPLHF.

This clonotype was observed many times. This chain links TRBV10-3 with TRBJ1-1, with TRBD1 matching 7 bases. The CDR3 totals 16 residues. Germline V gives CDR1 ENHRY, CDR2 SYGVKD. With 4 bases clipped from V and 0 bases from J, the junction kept 8 bases outside the gene matches. CDR3 DNA sequence: TGTGCCATCAGTGGGACGACGACAGGGTTGAACACTGAAGCTTTCTTT. This gives the protein CAISGTTTGLNTEAFF.

This clonotype appeared many times. The chain is built from TRBV7-9 and TRBJ2-7; possibly TRBD1 for D (6 bases). This CDR3 is 15 amino acids long. The germline V and J ends were trimmed by 4 bases and 2 bases, with 15 bases remaining between them. Germline V gene data show CDR1 as SEHNR and CDR2 as FQNEAQ (reference sequence). The CDR3 nucleotides read TGTGCCAGCAGCTCCCCGACAGGTATTACCTACGAGCAGTACTTC. Its translation: CASSSPTGITYEQYF.

This clonotype has at least ten counts. The chain couples TRBV7-9 to TRBJ2-7; D not certain. Germline CDR1 and CDR2: SEHNR and FQNEAQ (reference sequence). The CDR3 spans 15 residues. Trimming took off 2 bases at V and 7 bases at J, with 18 bases between the two ends. The CDR3 reads CASSLTDRTGREQYF. The CDR3 nucleotides are TGTGCCAGCAGCTTAACGGACCGAACCGGTCGGGAGCAGTACTTC.

This clonotype was observed many times. CDR3 bases: TGTGCCAGCAGCCTACAGAGCAATGAGCAGTTCTTC. Residues: CASSLQSNEQFF. The genes are TRBV5-6 and TRBJ2-1, with D unclear. V lost 4 bases and J lost 6, with 8 bases in between. CDR1 SGHDT and CDR2 YYEEEE come from the germline V gene. The CDR3 covers 12 residues.

This clonotype was observed many times. This chain links TRBV14 with TRBJ1-2; 7 bases are a match to TRBD1. The trim removed 0 bases at V and 8 bases at J, leaving 9 bases unmatched. This CDR3 is 15 amino acids long. CDR1 and CDR2 from the germline V gene are SGHDN and FVKESK. CDR3: CASSQDRGGVGGYTF. DNA of the CDR3: TGTGCCAGCAGCCAAGATAGAGGGGGCGTTGGAGGCTACACCTTC.

The table lists this clonotype with many counts. The chain employs TRBV2 and TRBJ2-3; 16 bases align to TRBD2. The CDR3 sequence is 16 residues long. Per germline, CDR1 SNHLY and CDR2 FYNNEI. V dropped 5 bases and J dropped 6; count of bases not matched to a gene: 5. The CDR3 reads CASSPQGLAGGDTQYF. DNA of the CDR3: TGTGCCAGCAGTCCCCAGGGACTAGCGGGAGGGGATACGCAGTATTTT. Full variable domain (outside the CDR3, taken from reference TRBV2 and TRBJ2-3): EPEVTQTPSHQVTQMGQEVILRCVPISNHLYFYWYRQILGQKVEFLVSFYNNEISEKSEIFDDQFSVERPDGSNFTLKIRSTKLEDSAMYFCASSPQGLAGGDTQYFGPGTRLTVL.

At least ten counts were recorded for this clonotype. The V call is TRBV4-2, the J call TRBJ1-4; 10 bases align to TRBD1. This CDR3 has 17 amino acids. Trimming cost V 3 bases and J 1 base; bases outside gene matches: 5. Germline V gene sequence: CDR1 LGHNA, CDR2 YNFKEQ. The CDR3 bases are TGTGCCAGCAGCCATCACGGACAGGGGGAAACTAATGAAAAACTGTTTTTT. Translation gives CASSHHGQGETNEKLFF.

This clonotype was observed at least ten times. This chain links TRBV7-9 with TRBJ2-1, with 10 bases matching TRBD2. CDR3 length equals 15 residues. In germline, CDR1 is SEHNR, CDR2 FQNEAQ (reference sequence). V lost 8 bases, J lost 4 bases, and 8 bases stayed unmatched. The CDR3 sequence: CASEAGLAEYNEQFF. CDR3 sequence (DNA): TGTGCCAGCGAGGCTGGACTAGCGGAATACAATGAGCAGTTCTTC.

Only a few counts were recorded for this clonotype. The genes are TRBV6-1 and TRBJ1-5, with 9 positions matching TRBD1. The CDR3 is 13 amino acids. From germline, CDR1 is MNHNS and CDR2 SASEGT. The V and J ends lost 7 bases and 6 bases, in that order; junction bases with no gene match: 4. CDR3 nucleotide sequence: TGTGCCAGCAACAGGGGGCCAGGTCAGCCCCAGCATTTT. Amino acid sequence: CASNRGPGQPQHF.

This clonotype showed up many times. The rearrangement uses TRBV6-1 and TRBJ2-4, with 7 nucleotides matching TRBD2. With V trimmed by 8 bases and J by 4 bases, 8 bases remained unmatched. This CDR3 contains 14 residues. Germline V lookup: CDR1 MNHNS, CDR2 SASEGT. CDR3 region: CASFWGGGKNIQYF. The CDR3 DNA reads TGTGCCAGCTTCTGGGGGGGAGGGAAAAACATTCAGTACTTC.